One sample yielded the 31 T cell receptor beta chains listed below, sequenced in a study of blood T cells in healthy people across ages. Through a sample-barcoded 5' primer and a J-beta primer mix, a second PCR was run for about 6 to 11 cycles. Each CDR3 protein gets one entry after TCRdb re-called the 5' RACE reads with MiXCR. The sample lists approximately 850,000 distinct CDR3 sequences, around 45% occurring once. The sequenced material came from blood. The receptors originated from a man aged 55 to 69 in good health.

CDR3 nucleotides: TGTGCCAGCAGCCACGACAGGGGCCCAGCTAACTATGGCTACACCTTC. Translation: CASSHDRGPANYGYTF. The chain joins TRBV14 to TRBJ1-2, with TRBD1 identical over 8 bases. This CDR3 is built from 16 residues. The germline CDR1 and CDR2 sequences are SGHDN and FVKESK. V was pared by 3 bases and J by 0 bases, with 6 bases of the junction left unmatched.

This chain uses TRBV6-2 or TRBV6-3 with TRBJ1-2; D may be TRBD1 (5 bases). With 7 bases removed from V and 5 bases from J, the gap between germline ends came to 17 bases. There are 14 residues in the CDR3. Per the germline V gene, CDR1 is MNHEY and CDR2 is SVGEGT. CDR3 residues: CASNQGSSLYGYTF. The CDR3 DNA sequence: TGTGCCAGCAACCAGGGAAGCTCACTTTATGGCTACACCTTC.

The genes are TRBV7-9 and TRBJ2-6, with 7 bases aligning to TRBD1. CDR3 size: 19 residues. V shed 6 bases and J 0 bases; nucleotides not matched to a gene: 14. Per germline, CDR1 SEHNR and CDR2 FQNEAQ (reference sequence). CDR3 sequence: CASRFQGQALDSGANVLTF. The CDR3 DNA reads as TGTGCCAGCAGGTTCCAAGGACAGGCCCTAGACTCTGGGGCCAACGTCCTGACTTTC.

The V call is TRBV4-1, the J call TRBJ2-7; TRBD1 might be the D (5 bases). Per the germline V gene, CDR1 is MGHRA and CDR2 is YSYEKL. The V end lost 0 bases, the J end lost 5 bases, and 17 bases lay between the germline ends. CDR3 length equals 16 residues. The CDR3 loop reads CASSQDATAETHEQYF. The CDR3 DNA reads as TGCGCCAGCAGCCAAGATGCGACAGCCGAGACTCACGAGCAGTACTTC.

This clonotype was found many times. V usage is TRBV7-2 and J usage is TRBJ2-6, with 11 bases fitting TRBD1. The CDR3 runs to 18 residues. The germline CDR1 and CDR2 sequences are SGHTA and FQGNSA. Unmatched junction bases numbered 4, after V lost 2 bases and J lost 1 base. The CDR3 DNA is TGTGCCAGCAGCTTACGGACAGGGGGCTTTTCTGGGGCCAACGTCCTGACTTTC. Translated, it gives CASSLRTGGFSGANVLTF.

The V gene is TRBV20-1, the J gene TRBJ2-7, with D unresolved. The CDR3 totals 12 residues. Trimming pared 2 bases from V and 3 bases from J, leaving 8 bases between. From germline, CDR1 is DFQATT and CDR2 SNEGSKA (reference sequence). The CDR3 DNA reads as TGCAGTGCTAGACGTGAGAGCTACGAGCAGTACTTC. Amino acids: CSARRESYEQYF.

The chain uses TRBV7-2 and TRBJ2-3, with D possibly being TRBD2 (7 bases). The V end was cut by 4 bases, the J end by 4 bases, with 15 bases between. Germline lookup yields CDR1 SGHTA and CDR2 FQGNSA. This CDR3 is 15 amino acids long. CDR3 nucleotide sequence: TGTGCCAGCAGCTCGACTCGGGGGGCCGCAGATACGCAGTATTTT. Protein sequence: CASSSTRGAADTQYF.

This clonotype has just a few counts. The chain couples TRBV7-9 to TRBJ2-7, with D unresolved. The CDR3 sequence is 14 residues long. V lost 1 base and J lost 2, with 9 bases in between. CDR1 is SEHNR, CDR2 FQNEAQ, per germline (reference sequence). CDR3 DNA: TGTGCCAGCAGCTTAGACCCGATAACCTACGAGCAGTACTTC. Amino acid sequence: CASSLDPITYEQYF.

This clonotype was seen ten or more times. This chain links TRBV27 with TRBJ1-4, with D unclear. The V and J ends lost 5 bases and 7 bases respectively, with 17 bases between them. CDR1 and CDR2 (germline): MNHEY, SMNVEV (reference sequence). The CDR3 contains 15 residues. CDR3 in amino acids: CASSALTPRGEKLFF. DNA for the CDR3: TGTGCCAGCAGTGCCTTAACCCCCCGAGGTGAAAAACTGTTTTTT.

The chain combines TRBV6-6 with TRBJ1-2, with a weak D call TRBD1 (5 bases). The ends were cut back, 2 bases at V and 4 bases at J, with 11 bases in the middle. Germline V gene sequence: CDR1 MNHNY, CDR2 SVGAGI (reference sequence). The CDR3 is 14 amino acids. For the CDR3, the DNA is TGTGCCAGCAGTTACAGGGGCGATTCCTATGGCTACACCTTC. Its translation: CASSYRGDSYGYTF.

The chain joins TRBV20-1 to TRBJ1-5; D might be TRBD1 (5 bases). Germline V gives CDR1 DFQATT, CDR2 SNEGSKA (reference sequence). Trimming cost V 0 bases and J 7 bases, with 16 bases left between them. The CDR3 consists of 15 residues. CDR3 amino acids: CSARDQGFVGQPQHF. As DNA, the CDR3 is TGCAGTGCTAGAGACCAGGGTTTTGTCGGACAGCCCCAGCATTTT.

The chain combines TRBV15 with TRBJ1-5; D might be TRBD1 (5 bases). The CDR3 extends over 12 amino acids. With 6 bases removed from V and 4 bases from J, the gap between germline ends came to 7 bases. Germline assignment: CDR1 LNHNV and CDR2 YYDKDF (reference sequence). CDR3 DNA sequence: TGTGCCACCAGGGCAGGGAATCAGCCCCAGCATTTT. It yields the protein CATRAGNQPQHF.

This clonotype showed up many times. J is TRBJ1-4 and V is TRBV27; TRBD1 matches at 8 bases. Germline V gene lookup returns CDR1 MNHEY and CDR2 SMNVEV (reference sequence). J was trimmed by 8 bases and V by 6 bases; bases with no gene match: 2. There are 12 residues in the CDR3. Here the CDR3 reads CASRTGEEKLFF. CDR3 nucleotide sequence: TGTGCCAGCAGGACAGGGGAGGAAAAACTGTTTTTT.

This chain links TRBV2 with TRBJ1-2; 8 positions match TRBD1. Germline CDR1 SNHLY, CDR2 FYNNEI. The CDR3 is 13 amino acids. V lost 7 bases to trimming and J lost 2 bases; unmatched junction nucleotides: 3. The CDR3 loop reads CASIGDRNYGYTF. Written as DNA, the CDR3 is TGTGCCAGCATTGGGGACAGGAACTATGGCTACACCTTC.

V gene TRBV20-1 combines with J gene TRBJ2-7; weak D call: TRBD2 (6 bases). CDR3 size: 14 residues. Germline assignment: CDR1 DFQATT and CDR2 SNEGSKA (reference sequence). Deletions cut 6 bases from V and 4 bases from J, with 19 bases between. The CDR3 protein is CSAPIFGSEYEQYF. CDR3 nucleotide sequence: TGCAGTGCGCCGATATTCGGGAGCGAGTACGAGCAGTACTTC.

The sample holds one count of this clonotype. V gene TRBV30 combines with J gene TRBJ2-7; TRBD1 matches at 9 bases. The CDR3 sequence is 14 residues long. The V and J ends lost 4 bases and 7 bases, in that order; junction bases with no gene match: 11. Germline CDR1 reads GTSNPN; CDR2 reads SVGIG (reference sequence). The chain's CDR3 is CAWKTGGSTGEQYF. In nucleotides, the CDR3 is TGTGCCTGGAAAACAGGGGGCTCCACCGGTGAGCAGTACTTC.

The chain couples TRBV13 to TRBJ2-5, with D tentatively TRBD2 (6 bases). V was trimmed by 0 bases and J by 11 bases, leaving 16 bases between them. Germline V gene data show CDR1 as PRHDT and CDR2 as FYEKMQ (reference sequence). CDR3 length: 14 amino acids. CDR3 amino acids: CASSLGGWGGEQYF. The CDR3, as DNA: TGTGCCAGCAGCTTAGGAGGTTGGGGCGGGGAGCAGTACTTC.

The chain joins TRBV20-1 to TRBJ2-7; TRBD2 aligns across 8 bases. The better agreement between TRBJ2-5 and the DNA end casts doubt on the J call. The CDR3 sequence is 14 residues long. Germline CDR1 reads DFQATT; CDR2 reads SNEGSKA (reference sequence). The CDR3 DNA reads TGCAGTGCGACGCCGGGACTAGGGAAAGAGACCCAGTACTTC. Amino acids: CSATPGLGKETQYF.

The chain joins TRBV3-1 to TRBJ2-2; 7 bases are a match to TRBD1. The trim removed 2 bases at V and 4 bases at J, leaving 7 bases unmatched. Looked up from germline, CDR1 is LGHDT and CDR2 is YNNKEL (reference sequence). The CDR3 contains 16 residues. The CDR3 nucleotides read TGTGCCAGCAGCCAAACGACAGGGTCCAGCACCGGGGAGCTGTTTTTT. Translated, it gives CASSQTTGSSTGELFF. The full variable domain, with the rest looked up from reference TRBV3-1 and TRBJ2-2, is DTAVSQTPKYLVTQMGNDKSIKCEQNLGHDTMYWYKQDSKKFLKIMFSYNNKELIINETVPNRFSPKSPDKAHLNLHINSLELGDSAVYFCASSQTTGSSTGELFFGEGSRLTVL.

This clonotype was seen more than once but under ten times. The chain carries TRBV7-2 and TRBJ2-4; TRBD1 matches at 12 bases. CDR3 length: 13 residues. Germline CDR1 is SGHTA and CDR2 is FQGNSA. V gave up 5 bases and J gave up 15 bases; unmatched junction bases: 8. CDR3 DNA sequence: TGTGCCAGCAGCGGCGGGACAGGGGGCGGGTTGTACTTC. It yields the protein CASSGGTGGGLYF.

The V gene is TRBV12-3 or TRBV12-4, the J gene TRBJ2-4; a possible D gene is TRBD1 (6 bases). The J call may be mistaken, given a closer DNA end match to TRBJ2-7. There are 15 residues in the CDR3. The CDR3 protein is CASSYQGGSAYEQYF. The DNA for the CDR3 is TGTGCCAGCAGTTACCAAGGGGGTTCGGCCTACGAGCAGTACTTC.

V is TRBV11-2 and J is TRBJ1-1; possibly TRBD1 for D (5 bases). V lost 0 bases and J lost 12, with 11 bases in between. Germline V gene lookup returns CDR1 SGHAT and CDR2 FQNNGV. The CDR3 consists of 12 residues. CDR3 nucleotide sequence: TGTGCCAGCAGCTTAGATCGGGGGGAACCTTTCTTT. Its protein is CASSLDRGEPFF.

Concerning this clonotype itself: At one of its ends the junction is not consistent with the germline gene, which may arise from a read error. The chain has TRBV18 and TRBJ1-5; D perhaps matches TRBD1 (5 bases). The CDR3 sequence is 14 residues long. CDR1 is KGHSH, CDR2 LQKENI, per germline. DNA for the CDR3: TGTGCCAGCTCACCACTCCAGGGCAAGCAGCCCCAGCATTTT. Translation gives CASSPLQGKQPQHF.

The V and J genes are TRBV2 and TRBJ2-1; 10 bases line up with TRBD1. This CDR3 has 15 amino acids. Germline-derived CDR1 and CDR2 are SNHLY and FYNNEI. V gave up 7 bases and J gave up 13 bases; unmatched junction bases: 16. CDR3: CASTLTGGFFGTQFF. The DNA for the CDR3 is TGTGCCAGCACCCTGACAGGGGGCTTCTTCGGGACCCAGTTCTTC.

This clonotype was detected a few times. This chain joins TRBV6-2 or TRBV6-3 and TRBJ2-7, with D maybe TRBD2 (7 bases). The germline gives CDR1 MNHEY, CDR2 SVGEGT. The ends were cut back, 2 bases at V and 4 bases at J, with 12 bases in the middle. This CDR3 has 14 residues. The CDR3 nucleotides are TGTGCCAGCAGTTACGACGGGGGGCTATACGAGCAGTACTTC. It codes for CASSYDGGLYEQYF.

The chain couples TRBV5-4 to TRBJ2-7; D is unclear. Germline V gives CDR1 SGHNT, CDR2 YYREEE (reference sequence). The CDR3 contains 13 residues. V was clipped by 0 bases and J by 7 bases, with 11 bases between them. The CDR3 is CASSLELPMEQYF. The CDR3 bases are TGTGCCAGCAGCTTGGAACTCCCCATGGAGCAGTACTTC.

This clonotype was recorded a few times. The chain links TRBV7-2 to TRBJ1-2, with D maybe TRBD1 (5 bases). Trimming took 5 bases from V and 4 from J, leaving 17 bases between them. The CDR3 is 15 amino acids. Germline V gene sequence: CDR1 SGHTA, CDR2 FQGNSA. The CDR3 is CASSAERGVSYGYTF. CDR3 sequence (DNA): TGTGCCAGCAGCGCCGAGAGAGGGGTGTCCTATGGCTACACCTTC.

The V and J genes are TRBV4-3 and TRBJ2-3; TRBD2 matches 12 bases. CDR1 LGHNA and CDR2 YSLEER come from the germline V gene. The CDR3 spans 16 residues. With 1 base clipped from V and 2 bases from J, the junction kept 1 base outside the gene matches. CDR3 bases: TGCGCCAGCAGCCAAGGGACTAGCGGGGACACAGATACGCAGTATTTT. This encodes CASSQGTSGDTDTQYF.

This clonotype came up many times. The chain joins TRBV7-9 to TRBJ1-2, with D perhaps TRBD1 (6 bases). CDR3 size: 14 residues. Germline assignment: CDR1 SEHNR and CDR2 FQNEAQ (reference sequence). With 5 bases removed from V and 1 base from J, the gap between germline ends came to 11 bases. The CDR3 reads CASSPGGSNYGYTF. CDR3 DNA sequence: TGTGCCAGCAGCCCCGGGGGCAGTAACTATGGCTACACCTTC.

The chain links TRBV20-1 to TRBJ2-2, with D possibly TRBD1 on 6 matching bases. Trimming left V 3 bases short and J 2 bases short, with 13 bases between. CDR1 is DFQATT and CDR2 is SNEGSKA in the germline V gene (reference sequence). This CDR3 has 15 amino acids. DNA of the CDR3: TGCAGTGCTAGGGAACAGGGACAAAACACCGGGGAGCTGTTTTTT. Its translation: CSAREQGQNTGELFF.

This clonotype came up a few times. V gene TRBV7-2 combines with J gene TRBJ2-3; 10 bases match TRBD2. Per germline, CDR1 SGHTA and CDR2 FQGNSA. Unmatched junction bases numbered 3, after V lost 5 bases and J lost 4 bases. CDR3 length equals 14 residues. The CDR3, as DNA: TGTGCCAGCAGCAAAAGCGGGGGGGCAGATACGCAGTATTTT. Its protein product is CASSKSGGADTQYF.